The next 27 T cell receptor beta chains were all read from a single sample in a study of human T cells and chemical hapten exposure. One entry per CDR3 protein, called by TCRdb with MiXCR from the RACE reads. The table includes approximately 90,000 distinct CDR3 sequences, 25% to 35% detected once. The sample's time point: patch test 3, about 24 weeks after DPC sensitization. The treatment denotes: therapeutic diphenylcyclopropenone sensitization with weekly scalp DPC. The material sequenced was whole blood, taken in connection with sensitization to the hapten diphenylcyclopropenone (DPC). Receptors originate from a man between 40 and 49 years old with alopecia areata. Some clones in this sample may be carry-over from other donors' samples.

This clonotype turned up a few times. J is TRBJ2-6 and V is TRBV9, with D possibly called TRBD1 or TRBD2 (5 bases each). The V end was cut by 4 bases, the J end by 3 bases, with 20 bases between. From germline, CDR1 is SGDLS and CDR2 YYNGEE. This CDR3 is 18 amino acids long. The CDR3: CASSKGPGRIDGANVLTF. Written as DNA, the CDR3 is TGTGCCAGCAGCAAGGGACCGGGACGAATTGATGGGGCCAACGTCCTGACTTTC.

This clonotype was seen only a few times. This sequence joins TRBV4-2 and TRBJ1-3; D remains ambiguous. The CDR3 is made up of 17 amino acids. The V and J ends lost 0 bases and 1 base respectively, with 13 bases between them. Germline V gene lookup returns CDR1 LGHNA and CDR2 YNFKEQ. The chain's CDR3 is CASSQDWIGWSGNTIYF. CDR3 nucleotide sequence: TGTGCCAGCAGCCAAGATTGGATAGGGTGGTCTGGAAACACCATATATTTT.

This clonotype was observed a few times. The chain links TRBV7-9 to TRBJ1-5; D uncertain. Germline loops: CDR1 SEHNR, CDR2 FQNEAQ (reference sequence). Trimming cost V 2 bases and J 8 bases, with 16 bases left between them. The CDR3 extends over 15 amino acids. Here the CDR3 reads CASSLSSGGREPQHF. The CDR3 nucleotides read TGTGCCAGCAGCTTAAGTTCAGGAGGGCGAGAGCCCCAGCATTTT. The full variable domain, with the rest looked up from reference TRBV7-9 and TRBJ1-5, is DTGVSQNPRHKITKRGQNVTFRCDPISEHNRLYWYRQTLGQGPEFLTYFQNEAQLEKSRLLSDRFSAERPKGSFSTLEIQRTEQGDSAMYLCASSLSSGGREPQHFGDGTRLSIL.

This clonotype was counted ten times or more. In nucleotides, the CDR3 is TGTGCCAGCAGTTACCAGGAAGGCACTGAAGCTTTCTTT. Amino acids: CASSYQEGTEAFF. V usage is TRBV6-6 and J usage is TRBJ1-1; D is unclear. V was pared by 2 bases and J by 4 bases, with 8 bases between. The CDR3 has 13 amino acids. Germline V lookup: CDR1 MNHNY, CDR2 SVGAGI (reference sequence).

CDR3 nucleotides: TGCAGTGCTTGGGAGTCCCCGGCCTACGAGCAGTACTTC. This sequence encodes CSAWESPAYEQYF. The chain joins TRBV20-1 to TRBJ2-7; TRBD2 is a possible D gene (5 bases). The V end was cut by 5 bases, the J end by 2 bases, with 13 bases between. This CDR3 is 13 amino acids long. Germline V gene lookup returns CDR1 DFQATT and CDR2 SNEGSKA (reference sequence).

This chain links TRBV7-2 with TRBJ2-5, with 8 bases that match TRBD2. CDR3 size: 15 residues. The trim removed 1 base at V and 5 bases at J, leaving 6 bases unmatched. Germline V lookup: CDR1 SGHTA, CDR2 FQGNSA. CDR3 residues: CASSLDGRAEETQYF. In nucleotides, the CDR3 is TGTGCCAGCAGCTTAGACGGGAGGGCCGAGGAGACCCAGTACTTC.

This chain connects TRBV7-2 to TRBJ2-1, with 12 bases lining up with TRBD2. CDR3 length: 15 residues. The junction had 5 bases not matched to a gene; V was cut back by 5 bases and J by 6 bases. The germline V gene encodes CDR1 SGHTA and CDR2 FQGNSA. CDR3 DNA: TGTGCCAGCAGCCCGTGGACTAGCGGGACCAATGAGCAGTTCTTC. As protein: CASSPWTSGTNEQFF.

This clonotype has more than one count but fewer than ten. The V and J genes are TRBV15 and TRBJ2-1, with 9 positions matching TRBD1. This CDR3 spans 17 amino acids. J gave up 6 bases and V 0 bases, and 9 bases lay outside the gene matches. CDR1 is LNHNV and CDR2 is YYDKDF in the germline V gene (reference sequence). The CDR3 region is CATSRDPGQGPSNEQFF. For the CDR3, the DNA is TGTGCCACCAGCAGAGATCCGGGACAGGGACCCTCCAATGAGCAGTTCTTC.

The CDR3 coding sequence is TGCAGTGCTAGAGATCTGACGGGGGGGGAGACCCAGTACTTC. It yields the protein CSARDLTGGETQYF. This rearrangement joins TRBV20-1 to TRBJ2-5, with TRBD2 identical over 8 bases. CDR3 length: 14 residues. V gave up 0 bases and J gave up 5 bases; unmatched junction bases: 5. Germline values: CDR1 DFQATT, CDR2 SNEGSKA (reference sequence).

In its sample, this clonotype was seen a few times. The chain carries TRBV3-1 and TRBJ1-1; a weak D match, TRBD1 (5 bases). Germline V lookup: CDR1 LGHDT, CDR2 YNNKEL (reference sequence). CDR3 length: 15 residues. V lost 4 bases and J lost 1, with 13 bases in between. The CDR3 bases are TGTGCCAGCAGCCCCGGACAAGGGCGGAACACTGAAGCTTTCTTT. Amino acid sequence: CASSPGQGRNTEAFF.

The chain is built from TRBV6-5 and TRBJ1-4; weak D call: TRBD1 (5 bases). The CDR3 spans 17 residues. The germline V and J ends were trimmed by 4 bases and 7 bases, with 22 bases remaining between them. Germline CDR1 is MNHEY and CDR2 is SVGAGI. The CDR3 nucleotides read TGTGCCAGCAGTTCAACCGGGACTCTATGGGAAGTTGAAAAACTGTTTTTT. Protein product: CASSSTGTLWEVEKLFF.

J is TRBJ2-5 and V is TRBV20-1; 9 bases line up with TRBD1. CDR1 DFQATT and CDR2 SNEGSKA come from the germline V gene (reference sequence). The trim removed 4 bases at V and 3 bases at J, leaving 6 bases unmatched. The CDR3 is 14 amino acids. CDR3 nucleotides: TGCAGTGCTATGGACAGGGGAGCGGAAGAGACCCAGTACTTC. Amino acid sequence: CSAMDRGAEETQYF.

This chain joins TRBV6-2 or TRBV6-3 and TRBJ2-1; 11 bases agree with TRBD1. The CDR3 sequence is 14 residues long. V dropped 2 bases and J dropped 7; count of bases not matched to a gene: 1. CDR1 and CDR2 from the germline V gene are MNHEY and SVGEGT. As DNA, the CDR3 is TGTGCCAGCAGTTACAGGGACAGGGGGAATGAGCAGTTCTTC. It translates to CASSYRDRGNEQFF.

The sample holds one count of this clonotype. Germline and junction disagree at one end, which may indicate a read error. The rearrangement links TRBV3-1 to TRBJ2-7, with TRBD2 matching over 15 bases. Germline CDR1 is LGHDT and CDR2 is YNNKEL (reference sequence). The CDR3 is 14 residues long. CDR3 region: CASSQKGRTSGRVF. The CDR3 bases are TGTGCCAGCAGCCAGAAAGGGCGGACTAGCGGGAGGGTTTTC.

The chain joins TRBV12-3 or TRBV12-4 to TRBJ1-1; 9 bases are a match to TRBD1. V lost 5 bases, J lost 3 bases, and 7 bases stayed unmatched. The CDR3 has 15 residues. CDR3 in DNA: TGTGCCAGCAGTGACTGGGACAGGGAGGACACTGAAGCTTTCTTT. Its translation: CASSDWDREDTEAFF.

This clonotype showed up just a few times. The chain joins TRBV6-1 to TRBJ2-2; D is undetermined. The germline CDR1 and CDR2 sequences are MNHNS and SASEGT. The CDR3 is made up of 12 amino acids. The V end lost 4 bases, the J end lost 6 bases, and 6 bases lay between the germline ends. CDR3 bases: TGTGCCAGCAGTGTGGCATCCGGGGAGCTGTTTTTT. Translated, it gives CASSVASGELFF.

The rearrangement uses TRBV20-1 and TRBJ2-3; no reliable D call. The germline V gene has CDR1 DFQATT and CDR2 SNEGSKA (reference sequence). The CDR3 has 11 amino acids. V dropped 4 bases and J dropped 6 bases, with 8 bases sitting between them. The CDR3 reads CSANAADTQYF. As DNA, the CDR3 is TGCAGTGCTAACGCGGCCGATACGCAGTATTTT.

This clonotype has a count of ten or more. The genes are TRBV20-1 and TRBJ1-5; D ambiguous. The CDR3 loop spans 11 amino acids. V dropped 0 bases and J dropped 6 bases, with 3 bases sitting between them. CDR1 is DFQATT and CDR2 is SNEGSKA in the germline V gene (reference sequence). The CDR3 protein is CSAREGQPQHF. The CDR3 nucleotides are TGCAGTGCTAGAGAGGGTCAGCCCCAGCATTTT.

The CDR3 protein is CASLTSGGGYEQYF. The CDR3, as DNA: TGTGCCAGTCTTACTAGCGGGGGCGGATACGAGCAGTACTTC. The V call is TRBV28, the J call TRBJ2-7, with 11 bases lining up with TRBD2. Germline CDR1 and CDR2: MDHEN and SYDVKM. CDR3 length: 14 residues. The junction had 8 bases not matched to a gene; V was cut back by 9 bases and J by 4 bases.

The CDR3 DNA sequence: TGTGCCAGCTCGCTCATGAAGGGAAATGAGCAGTTCTTC. It encodes CASSLMKGNEQFF. The chain is built from TRBV18 and TRBJ2-1; D is uncertain. V was clipped by 6 bases and J by 7 bases, with 13 bases between them. The CDR3 has 13 amino acids. Germline V gives CDR1 KGHSH, CDR2 LQKENI.

The chain carries TRBV7-2 and TRBJ1-2, with 7 bases fitting TRBD1. The CDR3 runs 13 residues. Germline V gives CDR1 SGHTA, CDR2 FQGNSA. With V trimmed by 4 bases and J by 4 bases, 3 bases remained unmatched. The chain's CDR3 is CASSYGTVYGYTF. CDR3 sequence (DNA): TGTGCCAGCAGCTATGGGACAGTCTATGGCTACACCTTC.

The chain is built from TRBV7-9 and TRBJ2-3, with D hard to call. The germline V gene encodes CDR1 SEHNR and CDR2 FQNEAQ (reference sequence). The ends were cut back, 5 bases at V and 1 base at J, with 16 bases in the middle. The CDR3 covers 16 residues. In DNA form, the CDR3 reads TGTGCCAGCAGCCTCGCGACACGGCCGGGCACAGATACGCAGTATTTT. Protein product: CASSLATRPGTDTQYF. The whole variable domain, remainder taken from reference TRBV7-9 and TRBJ2-3, is DTGVSQNPRHKITKRGQNVTFRCDPISEHNRLYWYRQTLGQGPEFLTYFQNEAQLEKSRLLSDRFSAERPKGSFSTLEIQRTEQGDSAMYLCASSLATRPGTDTQYFGPGTRLTVL.

This clonotype turned up a few times. The gene calls are TRBV12-3 or TRBV12-4 and TRBJ2-1, with D perhaps given as TRBD1 or TRBD2 (5 bases each). Trimming pared 0 bases from V and 6 bases from J, leaving 12 bases between. The CDR3 has 15 amino acids. Here the CDR3 DNA reads TGTGCCAGCAGTTTAGCGGGGGAAACCTCCAATGAGCAGTTCTTC. This translates into CASSLAGETSNEQFF.

This chain joins TRBV7-9 and TRBJ1-1, with 12 nucleotides matching TRBD1. The V gene's germline CDR1 is SEHNR and CDR2 FQNEAQ (reference sequence). The CDR3 length is 16 residues. Trimming at V came to 5 bases and at J to 4 bases, leaving 8 bases not matched to a gene. The CDR3 here is CASSPAGTGGGTEAFF. CDR3 DNA: TGTGCCAGCAGCCCGGCCGGGACAGGGGGCGGCACTGAAGCTTTCTTT.

Here the CDR3 DNA reads TGTGCCATCAGTATACAGGGAAAAGGCTCCTACGAGCAGTACTTC. Amino acids: CAISIQGKGSYEQYF. The V and J genes are TRBV10-3 and TRBJ2-7; D might be TRBD1 (6 bases). Trimming removed 5 bases at V and 0 bases at J, with 14 bases between. Germline CDR1 reads ENHRY; CDR2 reads SYGVKD. The CDR3 has 15 amino acids.

The chain uses TRBV6-1 and TRBJ2-1; 12 positions agree with TRBD2. Trimming cost V 2 bases and J 2 bases; bases outside gene matches: 7. CDR1 and CDR2 from the germline V gene are MNHNS and SASEGT. The CDR3 consists of 18 residues. CDR3 nucleotides: TGTGCCAGCAGTGAACAGACTAGCGGGAGAAAACCCTACAATGAGCAGTTCTTC. Protein sequence: CASSEQTSGRKPYNEQFF.

This clonotype was detected a few times. V usage is TRBV20-1 and J usage is TRBJ2-1, with a possible D match to TRBD2 (6 bases). Trimming stripped 3 bases from V and 4 bases from J, with 13 bases between. Germline V gives CDR1 DFQATT, CDR2 SNEGSKA (reference sequence). CDR3 length: 14 residues. CDR3 loop: CSARWLAQYNEQFF. The CDR3 bases are TGCAGTGCTAGGTGGCTAGCGCAATACAATGAGCAGTTCTTC.